This T cell receptor (beta chain) is drawn from a study of cytomegalovirus exposure and HLA in healthy donors. CDR3 length equals 18 residues. Germline assignment: CDR1 SEHNR and CDR2 FQNEAQ (reference sequence). Unmatched junction bases numbered 10, after V lost 3 bases and J lost 2 bases. It was with 60 Vbeta and 13 Jbeta primers that the PCR ran. The protocol was immunoSEQ multiplex PCR, while the TCRdb copy is restricted to in-frame clones and leaves out a portion. In the table there are 55,000 to 80,000 clones, 66% of which are singletons. The V and J genes are TRBV7-9 and TRBJ2-6, with TRBD1 matching 7 bases. The sequencing sample was made of PBMCs. The source of this sequence is a man aged 40-55 years in good health and CMV-seropositive. The CDR3 protein is CASSLRGQAGTGANVLTF. CDR3 DNA sequence: TGTGCCAGCAGCTTGAGAGGACAGGCAGGGACTGGGGCCAACGTCCTGACTTTC.